This is a list of T cell receptor beta chains from one sample in a study of CD8 T cells in ankylosing spondylitis. TCRdb re-called the 5' RACE reads through MiXCR, storing one row per CDR3 protein. The sample shows some 330,000 distinct CDR3 sequences, 8% of them seen only once. Source material: blood, either unsorted or a sorted T cell fraction (not recorded which). These receptors came from a male donor with ankylosing spondylitis. The CDR3 runs from the conserved cysteine through the conserved F or W. D genes are given only for firm matches. Rows may omit the clone size; those that give it use once, few, many or a size class.

j_call: TRBJ1-4
d_call: NA
clone_size: NA
v_call: TRBV20-1
cdr3_aa: CSAEQTVLVGEKLFF
cdr3_nt: TGCAGTGCGGAACAGACGGTCCTTGTGGGTGAAAAACTGTTTTTT

j_call: TRBJ2-1
d_call: TRBD2
clone_size: NA
v_call: TRBV20-1
cdr3_aa: CSAEREEYNEQFF
cdr3_nt: TGCAGTGCAGAGCGGGAGGAATACAATGAGCAGTTCTTC

j_call: TRBJ2-1
d_call: TRBD2
clone_size: NA
v_call: TRBV7-7
cdr3_aa: CASSSVAGAWANEQFF
cdr3_nt: TGTGCTAGCAGCTCGGTAGCGGGGGCCTGGGCGAATGAGCAGTTCTTC

j_call: TRBJ2-7
d_call: NA
clone_size: NA
v_call: TRBV20-1
cdr3_aa: CSAKELDEQYF
cdr3_nt: TGCAGTGCTAAGGAGCTTGACGAGCAGTACTTC

j_call: TRBJ1-1
d_call: TRBD1
clone_size: few
v_call: TRBV29-1
cdr3_aa: CSVETQGGSTEAFF
cdr3_nt: TGCAGCGTTGAAACGCAGGGGGGGAGCACTGAAGCTTTCTTT

j_call: TRBJ2-5
d_call: TRBD2
clone_size: NA
v_call: TRBV7-8
cdr3_aa: CASRPQLAGVETQYF
cdr3_nt: TGTGCCAGCAGGCCCCAGCTAGCGGGAGTGGAGACCCAGTACTTC

j_call: TRBJ2-5
d_call: NA
clone_size: many
v_call: TRBV19
cdr3_aa: CASSPTGVETQYF
cdr3_nt: TGTGCCAGTAGTCCCACTGGGGTAGAGACCCAGTACTTC

j_call: TRBJ2-3
d_call: TRBD2
clone_size: NA
v_call: TRBV4-1
cdr3_aa: CASRKSGSVQDTQYF
cdr3_nt: TGCGCCAGCAGAAAGAGCGGGAGTGTACAGGATACGCAGTATTTT

j_call: TRBJ2-3
d_call: TRBD2
clone_size: NA
v_call: TRBV6-1
cdr3_aa: CASYELAGGTDTQYF
cdr3_nt: TGTGCCAGCTATGAACTAGCGGGAGGTACAGATACGCAGTATTTT

j_call: TRBJ2-5
d_call: NA
clone_size: many
v_call: TRBV5-1
cdr3_aa: CASSLRGRFGETQYF
cdr3_nt: TGCGCCAGCAGCTTACGGGGGAGGTTCGGAGAGACCCAGTACTTC

j_call: TRBJ1-5
d_call: NA
clone_size: NA
v_call: TRBV5-5
cdr3_aa: CASTWGGNQPQHF
cdr3_nt: TGTGCCAGCACCTGGGGGGGCAATCAGCCCCAGCATTTT

j_call: TRBJ1-2
d_call: NA
clone_size: few
v_call: TRBV20-1
cdr3_aa: CSASLTLGYGYTF
cdr3_nt: TGCAGTGCTAGTCTCACATTAGGCTATGGCTACACCTTC

j_call: TRBJ2-7
d_call: NA
clone_size: few
v_call: TRBV9
cdr3_aa: CASSPGMDSIYEQYF
cdr3_nt: TGTGCCAGCAGCCCAGGTATGGACTCTATCTACGAGCAGTACTTC

j_call: TRBJ1-5
d_call: NA
clone_size: NA
v_call: TRBV6-1
cdr3_aa: CASTAHLSNQPQHF
cdr3_nt: TGTGCCAGCACTGCGCATCTTAGCAATCAGCCCCAGCATTTT

j_call: TRBJ2-3
d_call: TRBD2
clone_size: many
v_call: TRBV12-3/TRBV12-4
cdr3_aa: CASILSGSIDTQYF
cdr3_nt: TGTGCCAGCATCTTAAGCGGGAGTATAGATACGCAGTATTTT

j_call: TRBJ2-3
d_call: NA
clone_size: few
v_call: TRBV5-1
cdr3_aa: CASSFIGHLEGADTQYF
cdr3_nt: TGCGCCAGCAGCTTCATTGGACACCTAGAAGGGGCAGATACGCAGTATTTT

j_call: TRBJ2-5
d_call: NA
clone_size: many
v_call: TRBV28
cdr3_aa: CASSSTKETQYF
cdr3_nt: TGTGCCAGCAGTTCGACTAAAGAGACCCAGTACTTC

j_call: TRBJ2-7
d_call: NA
clone_size: NA
v_call: TRBV4-3
cdr3_aa: CASSQVVYSAYEQYF
cdr3_nt: TGCGCCAGCAGCCAAGTGGTTTACTCAGCCTACGAGCAGTACTTC

j_call: TRBJ2-5
d_call: NA
clone_size: few
v_call: TRBV2
cdr3_aa: CASSAVIGRSETQYF
cdr3_nt: TGTGCCAGCAGTGCAGTAATAGGCCGATCGGAGACCCAGTACTTC

j_call: TRBJ2-3
d_call: NA
clone_size: NA
v_call: TRBV20-1
cdr3_aa: CSARVTQGTQYF
cdr3_nt: TGCAGTGCTAGAGTCACCCAGGGGACGCAGTATTTT

j_call: TRBJ2-1
d_call: TRBD2
clone_size: many
v_call: TRBV20-1
cdr3_aa: CSAYQRGSYNEQFF
cdr3_nt: TGCAGTGCTTACCAGCGGGGCTCCTACAATGAGCAGTTCTTC

j_call: TRBJ1-4
d_call: NA
clone_size: few
v_call: TRBV25-1
cdr3_aa: CASSGDRASNEKLFF
cdr3_nt: TGTGCCAGCAGTGGGGACCGGGCCTCTAATGAAAAACTGTTTTTT

j_call: TRBJ1-2
d_call: NA
clone_size: many
v_call: TRBV7-2
cdr3_aa: CASSRRRTVLGYTF
cdr3_nt: TGTGCCAGCAGCCGCCGTCGGACAGTTCTAGGCTACACCTTC

j_call: TRBJ1-1
d_call: NA
clone_size: few
v_call: TRBV12-3/TRBV12-4
cdr3_aa: CASSPRGRATEAFF
cdr3_nt: TGTGCCAGCAGCCCGCGAGGGCGAGCCACTGAAGCTTTCTTT

j_call: TRBJ2-1
d_call: TRBD2
clone_size: many
v_call: TRBV7-9
cdr3_aa: CASRPTSGNKVSYNEQFF
cdr3_nt: TGTGCCAGCCGCCCCACTAGCGGGAATAAGGTCTCCTACAATGAGCAGTTCTTC

j_call: TRBJ1-3
d_call: NA
clone_size: NA
v_call: TRBV20-1
cdr3_aa: CSASGAVGNTIYF
cdr3_nt: TGCAGTGCTAGTGGGGCAGTCGGAAACACCATATATTTT

j_call: TRBJ2-3
d_call: TRBD2
clone_size: NA
v_call: TRBV4-3
cdr3_aa: CASSQDNYRTSGRFFWQYF
cdr3_nt: TGCGCCAGCAGCCAAGATAATTACCGGACTAGCGGGAGGTTTTTCTGGCAGTATTTT

j_call: TRBJ2-3
d_call: TRBD1
clone_size: NA
v_call: TRBV7-9
cdr3_aa: CASSQRQGAPDTQYF
cdr3_nt: TGTGCCAGCAGTCAACGACAGGGGGCACCAGATACGCAGTATTTT

j_call: TRBJ2-7
d_call: NA
clone_size: many
v_call: TRBV7-9
cdr3_aa: CASSSGRGPYEQYF
cdr3_nt: TGTGCCAGCAGCTCCGGGCGGGGCCCCTACGAGCAGTACTTC

j_call: TRBJ2-1
d_call: NA
clone_size: NA
v_call: TRBV10-3
cdr3_aa: CAISEGGGHNEQFF
cdr3_nt: TGTGCCATCAGTGAGGGGGGGGGGCACAATGAGCAGTTCTTC

j_call: TRBJ1-1
d_call: NA
clone_size: NA
v_call: TRBV7-6
cdr3_aa: CASSLEGGRTEAFF
cdr3_nt: TGTGCCAGCAGCTTAGAAGGGGGTAGGACTGAAGCTTTCTTT

j_call: TRBJ2-1
d_call: NA
clone_size: few
v_call: TRBV19
cdr3_aa: CASSRGNVRQSSYNEQFF
cdr3_nt: TGTGCCAGTAGTAGGGGAAATGTCCGTCAAAGCTCCTACAATGAGCAGTTCTTC

j_call: TRBJ2-2
d_call: TRBD2
clone_size: NA
v_call: TRBV29-1
cdr3_aa: CSVELADPNTGELFF
cdr3_nt: TGCAGCGTTGAACTAGCGGACCCGAACACCGGGGAGCTGTTTTTT

j_call: TRBJ2-7
d_call: TRBD2
clone_size: NA
v_call: TRBV7-9
cdr3_aa: CASSLLAGIEQYF
cdr3_nt: TGTGCCAGCAGCTTACTAGCGGGAATCGAGCAGTACTTC

j_call: TRBJ1-2
d_call: TRBD1
clone_size: few
v_call: TRBV12-3/TRBV12-4
cdr3_aa: CASSHIRDRGYGYTF
cdr3_nt: TGTGCCAGCAGCCACATCCGGGACAGAGGCTATGGCTACACCTTC

j_call: TRBJ2-1
d_call: NA
clone_size: NA
v_call: TRBV2
cdr3_aa: CASRGPLGPYNEQFF
cdr3_nt: TGTGCCAGCAGGGGGCCCCTAGGTCCCTACAATGAGCAGTTCTTC

j_call: TRBJ2-4
d_call: NA
clone_size: many
v_call: TRBV11-2
cdr3_aa: CASSLWLAGDQVAKNIQYF
cdr3_nt: TGTGCCAGCAGCTTATGGTTGGCTGGGGATCAGGTAGCCAAAAACATTCAGTACTTC

j_call: TRBJ1-4
d_call: NA
clone_size: NA
v_call: TRBV12-3/TRBV12-4
cdr3_aa: CASSLAAANEKLFF
cdr3_nt: TGTGCCAGCAGTTTGGCCGCGGCTAATGAAAAACTGTTTTTT

j_call: TRBJ2-7
d_call: TRBD2
clone_size: NA
v_call: TRBV6-2/TRBV6-3
cdr3_aa: CASSYTLLADYEQYF
cdr3_nt: TGTGCCAGCAGTTACACCCTACTAGCGGATTACGAGCAGTACTTC

j_call: TRBJ2-7
d_call: NA
clone_size: NA
v_call: TRBV28
cdr3_aa: CASSPVFGVGYEQYF
cdr3_nt: TGTGCCAGCAGTCCCGTTTTTGGGGTTGGTTACGAGCAGTACTTC

j_call: TRBJ2-3
d_call: NA
clone_size: few
v_call: TRBV7-9
cdr3_aa: CASSLVLADTQYF
cdr3_nt: TGTGCCAGCAGCTTAGTCCTCGCCGATACGCAGTATTTT

j_call: TRBJ1-2
d_call: NA
clone_size: NA
v_call: TRBV4-1
cdr3_aa: CASSQGARGSQGWGYTF
cdr3_nt: TGCGCCAGCAGCCAGGGGGCAAGGGGGTCACAGGGCTGGGGCTACACCTTC

j_call: TRBJ2-5
d_call: TRBD1
clone_size: few
v_call: TRBV5-1
cdr3_aa: CASSVGPGQGQETQYF
cdr3_nt: TGCGCCAGCAGCGTCGGACCGGGACAGGGGCAAGAGACCCAGTACTTC

j_call: TRBJ2-1
d_call: NA
clone_size: few
v_call: TRBV4-3
cdr3_aa: CASSLRRGGEQFF
cdr3_nt: TGCGCCAGCAGCCTCCGGAGGGGGGGTGAGCAGTTCTTC

j_call: TRBJ2-1
d_call: NA
clone_size: NA
v_call: TRBV20-1
cdr3_aa: CSAREWDPGGNEQFF
cdr3_nt: TGCAGTGCTAGAGAGTGGGACCCCGGGGGCAATGAGCAGTTCTTC

j_call: TRBJ1-1
d_call: NA
clone_size: many
v_call: TRBV12-3/TRBV12-4
cdr3_aa: CASSLAWGNTEAFF
cdr3_nt: TGTGCCAGCAGTTTGGCCTGGGGCAACACTGAAGCTTTCTTT

j_call: TRBJ2-7
d_call: NA
clone_size: many
v_call: TRBV20-1
cdr3_aa: CSARQGVGPYEQYF
cdr3_nt: TGCAGTGCTAGACAGGGAGTGGGTCCCTACGAGCAGTACTTC

j_call: TRBJ1-3
d_call: NA
clone_size: NA
v_call: TRBV20-1
cdr3_aa: CSASPEGSSGNTIYF
cdr3_nt: TGCAGTGCTAGCCCGGAGGGGAGCTCTGGAAACACCATATATTTT

j_call: TRBJ2-3
d_call: TRBD1
clone_size: few
v_call: TRBV20-1
cdr3_aa: CSASDGQGSTDTQYF
cdr3_nt: TGCAGTGCTAGCGACGGACAGGGGAGCACAGATACGCAGTATTTT

j_call: TRBJ2-2
d_call: NA
clone_size: few
v_call: TRBV7-3
cdr3_aa: CASSLPGRNTGELFF
cdr3_nt: TGTGCCAGCAGTCTACCCGGACGGAACACCGGGGAGCTGTTTTTT

j_call: TRBJ2-3
d_call: TRBD2
clone_size: few
v_call: TRBV12-3/TRBV12-4
cdr3_aa: CASAGDGPVTDTQYF
cdr3_nt: TGTGCCTCCGCGGGGGACGGCCCGGTCACAGATACGCAGTATTTT

j_call: TRBJ2-7
d_call: NA
clone_size: many
v_call: TRBV20-1
cdr3_aa: CSARGIYSYEQYF
cdr3_nt: TGCAGTGCTAGAGGTATCTACTCCTACGAGCAGTACTTC

j_call: TRBJ2-1
d_call: NA
clone_size: few
v_call: TRBV2
cdr3_aa: CASSATDPSYNEQFF
cdr3_nt: TGTGCCAGCAGTGCGACGGATCCCTCCTACAATGAGCAGTTCTTC

j_call: TRBJ2-5
d_call: NA
clone_size: few
v_call: TRBV4-1
cdr3_aa: CASSQEGQGTGTETQYF
cdr3_nt: TGCGCCAGCAGCCAAGAGGGCCAGGGTACGGGGACAGAGACCCAGTACTTC

j_call: TRBJ2-7
d_call: NA
clone_size: many
v_call: TRBV29-1
cdr3_aa: CSVELVDEQYF
cdr3_nt: TGCAGCGTTGAATTGGTTGACGAGCAGTACTTC

j_call: TRBJ1-5
d_call: NA
clone_size: NA
v_call: TRBV2
cdr3_aa: CASSEPGLGIQPQHF
cdr3_nt: TGTGCCAGCAGTGAACCCGGGTTGGGTATTCAGCCCCAGCATTTT